The rows below give T cell receptor beta chains drawn from one sample of a study of neurological immune-mediated disorders. From the 5' RACE reads, TCRdb called clonotypes with MiXCR, one entry per CDR3 protein. The sample lists more than 60,000 distinct CDR3 sequences, approximately 3.7% occurring once. Sequencing used PBMCs. These TCRs come from a woman between 50 and 59 years old with multiple sclerosis. CDR3s include the opening cysteine and the closing phenylalanine or tryptophan. D genes are given only for firm matches. Clone sizes are shown as how often the clone was seen (once, few, many) or a class if it is expanded.

clone size	D gene	CDR3 length	V gene	J gene	CDR3 protein	CDR3 DNA
many	-	15	TRBV9	TRBJ1-1	CASSVEGTTGTEAFF	TGTGCCAGCAGCGTAGAGGGTACAACAGGCACTGAAGCTTTCTTT
many	TRBD1	16	TRBV25-1	TRBJ2-3	CASSEPRTGETDTQYF	TGTGCCAGCAGTGAACCTCGGACAGGGGAGACAGATACGCAGTATTTT
many	-	13	TRBV9	TRBJ1-2	CASSARGLDGYTF	TGTGCCAGCAGCGCTAGGGGGTTGGATGGCTACACCTTC
many	-	14	TRBV29-1	TRBJ1-1	CSVALRGGITEAFF	TGCAGCGTTGCTCTTCGTGGGGGAATCACTGAAGCTTTCTTT
many	-	15	TRBV11-2	TRBJ2-2	CASSLEGAQTGELFF	TGTGCCAGCAGCTTAGAAGGGGCGCAAACCGGGGAGCTGTTTTTT
many	TRBD1	17	TRBV7-2	TRBJ2-6	CASSLRTGGAGANVLTF	TGTGCCAGCAGCTTAAGGACAGGGGGCGCTGGGGCCAACGTCCTGACTTTC
many	TRBD1	14	TRBV20-1	TRBJ1-4	CSASSGTGGEKLFF	TGCAGTGCTAGTTCCGGGACAGGGGGTGAAAAACTGTTTTTT
many	TRBD1	16	TRBV4-2	TRBJ2-6	CASSPGQGSGANVLTF	TGTGCCAGCAGCCCAGGACAGGGCTCTGGGGCCAACGTCCTGACTTTC
many	-	14	TRBV12-3/TRBV12-4	TRBJ1-1	CASSLMVGNTEAFF	TGTGCCAGCAGTTTAATGGTGGGGAACACTGAAGCTTTCTTT
many	-	14	TRBV12-3/TRBV12-4	TRBJ1-1	CASSLAARTTEAFF	TGTGCCAGCAGTTTAGCGGCTCGAACCACTGAAGCTTTCTTT
many	-	14	TRBV21-1	TRBJ1-1	CASSKTGDWDEAFF	TGTGCCAGCAGCAAAACGGGGGATTGGGATGAAGCTTTCTTT
medium-sized	-	13	TRBV6-2/TRBV6-3	TRBJ1-1	CASSYRETTEAFF	TGTGCCAGCAGTTACAGGGAGACCACTGAAGCTTTCTTT
many	-	14	TRBV20-1	TRBJ2-3	CSAHRGDTADTQYF	TGCAGTGCTCATAGGGGGGATACAGCCGATACGCAGTATTTT
many	-	11	TRBV29-1	TRBJ2-7	CSASTGIEQYF	TGCAGCGCCTCCACAGGGATCGAGCAGTACTTC
many	-	14	TRBV6-6	TRBJ1-5	CASSPPGSNQPQNF	TGTGCCAGCAGTCCTCCGGGGAGCAATCAGCCCCAGAATTTT
many	TRBD2	17	TRBV15	TRBJ2-1	CATTNSLASGFYNEQFF	TGTGCCACCACCAACTCCCTCGCTAGCGGCTTCTACAATGAGCAGTTCTTC
many	TRBD2	15	TRBV20-1	TRBJ2-1	CSAESSASGYNEQFF	TGCAGTGCCGAGTCTAGCGCTAGCGGATACAATGAGCAGTTCTTC
many	-	14	TRBV12-3/TRBV12-4	TRBJ2-7	CASTKDGTSYEQYF	TGTGCCAGCACCAAGGACGGCACCTCCTACGAGCAGTACTTC
many	-	12	TRBV7-9	TRBJ1-5	CASEADNQPQHF	TGTGCCAGCGAGGCAGATAATCAGCCCCAGCATTTT
many	-	13	TRBV5-1	TRBJ2-7	CASSRETGIEQYF	TGCGCCAGCAGCCGGGAGACAGGGATCGAGCAGTACTTC
many	-	13	TRBV10-3	TRBJ2-5	CAIGRTYQETQYF	TGTGCCATCGGCCGGACATACCAAGAGACCCAGTACTTC
many	TRBD2	15	TRBV5-1	TRBJ2-7	CASSLVSGSTYEQYF	TGCGCCAGCAGCTTGGTTAGCGGGAGTACCTACGAGCAGTACTTC
many	-	14	TRBV11-1	TRBJ1-2	CASSYGIANYGYTF	TGTGCCAGCAGCTACGGGATAGCTAACTATGGCTACACCTTC
many	-	10	TRBV12-3/TRBV12-4	TRBJ1-1	CAIRNTEAFF	TGTGCCATCCGGAACACTGAAGCTTTCTTT
many	-	14	TRBV20-1	TRBJ2-3	CSASLWGDGDTQYF	TGCAGTGCCAGTCTATGGGGAGACGGGGATACGCAGTATTTT
many	TRBD2	16	TRBV6-2/TRBV6-3	TRBJ2-1	CASRRGTSRYYNEQFF	TGTGCCAGCAGACGGGGGACTAGCAGATACTACAATGAGCAGTTCTTC
many	-	14	TRBV20-1	TRBJ1-5	CSARTQVSNQPQHF	TGCAGTGCTAGAACCCAGGTTAGCAATCAGCCCCAGCATTTT
many	-	13	TRBV14	TRBJ1-4	CASSQRSDEKLFF	TGTGCCAGCAGCCAACGGTCCGATGAAAAACTGTTTTTT
many	-	11	TRBV20-1	TRBJ2-7	CSASVGLEQYF	TGCAGTGCTAGTGTTGGTCTTGAGCAGTACTTC
many	TRBD2	16	TRBV14	TRBJ2-2	CASSEVIPSGTGELFF	TGTGCCAGCAGCGAAGTAATTCCTAGCGGGACGGGGGAGCTGTTTTTT